The rows below give T cell receptor beta chains drawn from one sample of a study of T cell responses to AZD1222 COVID-19 vaccine. TCRdb's table, derived via immunoSEQ multiplex PCR, lists solely in-frame clones and lacks some. The data hold 150,000 or so clones, with 90% to 95% observed a single time. The input for sequencing was peripheral blood, taken 28 days after the second AZD1222 dose. The receptors here all came from an adult who received the AZD1222 COVID-19 vaccine. Both conserved end residues are part of each CDR3. A D gene is named only where the DNA matches it firmly. The size field is filled for only some rows; it gives once, few, many or a size class.

j_call: TRBJ2-3; clone_size: NA; v_call: TRBV7-2; d_call: NA; cdr3_aa: CASSSQLALTDTQYF; cdr3_nt: TGTGCCAGCAGCTCACAGTTAGCCCTCACAGATACGCAGTATTTT
j_call: TRBJ1-2; clone_size: NA; v_call: TRBV18; d_call: TRBD1; cdr3_aa: CASSPRDPGQGVCTF; cdr3_nt: TGTGCCAGCTCACCCAGAGACCCGGGACAGGGGGTTTGCACCTTC
j_call: TRBJ1-1; clone_size: NA; v_call: TRBV19; d_call: NA; cdr3_aa: CASIRGSAMNTEAFF; cdr3_nt: TGTGCCAGCATTAGGGGTTCAGCCATGAACACTGAAGCTTTCTTT
j_call: TRBJ2-5; clone_size: NA; v_call: TRBV5-5; d_call: NA; cdr3_aa: CASSRHPGGRGETQYF; cdr3_nt: TGTGCCAGCAGCCGTCACCCCGGGGGCAGGGGGGAGACCCAGTACTTC
j_call: TRBJ1-2; clone_size: few; v_call: TRBV20-1; d_call: NA; cdr3_aa: CSARDLRDYTF; cdr3_nt: TGCAGTGCTAGAGACCTCAGGGATTACACCTTC
j_call: TRBJ2-6; clone_size: NA; v_call: TRBV7-2; d_call: NA; cdr3_aa: CASSLSGGANVLTF; cdr3_nt: TGTGCCAGCAGCTTAAGTGGTGGGGCCAACGTCCTGACTTTC
j_call: TRBJ2-2; clone_size: NA; v_call: TRBV10-3; d_call: NA; cdr3_aa: CAIQDTRPGELFF; cdr3_nt: TGTGCCATCCAGGACACCCGGCCCGGGGAGCTGTTTTTT
j_call: TRBJ1-4; clone_size: NA; v_call: TRBV4-2; d_call: TRBD1; cdr3_aa: CASSQGSAGGQEKLFF; cdr3_nt: TGTGCCAGCAGCCAAGGATCGGCAGGGGGCCAGGAAAAACTGTTTTTT
j_call: TRBJ1-1; clone_size: NA; v_call: TRBV13; d_call: NA; cdr3_aa: CASSLGGLMNTEAFF; cdr3_nt: TGTGCCAGCAGCTTAGGAGGGTTAATGAACACTGAAGCTTTCTTT
j_call: TRBJ1-2; clone_size: NA; v_call: TRBV29-1; d_call: NA; cdr3_aa: CSLWRSGGYTF; cdr3_nt: TGCAGCTTATGGAGGTCTGGTGGCTACACCTTC
j_call: TRBJ2-1; clone_size: NA; v_call: TRBV11-2; d_call: TRBD1; cdr3_aa: CASSLAGQGINNEQFF; cdr3_nt: TGTGCCAGCAGCTTAGCGGGACAGGGGATCAACAATGAGCAGTTCTTC
j_call: TRBJ2-3; clone_size: NA; v_call: TRBV30; d_call: TRBD2; cdr3_aa: CACPLAGGPGTQYF; cdr3_nt: TGTGCCTGTCCACTAGCGGGGGGACCTGGTACGCAGTATTTT
j_call: TRBJ1-4; clone_size: once; v_call: TRBV3-1/TRBV3-2; d_call: NA; cdr3_aa: CASSDSEKLFF; cdr3_nt: TGTGCCAGCAGCGATTCAGAAAAACTGTTTTTT
j_call: TRBJ1-3; clone_size: NA; v_call: TRBV9; d_call: NA; cdr3_aa: CASSPDPTSGNTIYF; cdr3_nt: TGTGCCAGCAGCCCGGACCCCACCTCTGGAAACACCATATATTTT
j_call: TRBJ2-7; clone_size: NA; v_call: TRBV19; d_call: TRBD2; cdr3_aa: CATTKGGGVDEQYF; cdr3_nt: TGTGCCACCACAAAGGGCGGGGGGGTTGACGAGCAGTACTTC
j_call: TRBJ1-2; clone_size: NA; v_call: TRBV4-2; d_call: NA; cdr3_aa: CASSQDEGRTYGYTF; cdr3_nt: TGTGCCAGCAGCCAAGATGAAGGCAGAACCTATGGCTACACCTTC
j_call: TRBJ2-3; clone_size: NA; v_call: TRBV3-1/TRBV3-2; d_call: TRBD2; cdr3_aa: CASSRTSGTDTQYF; cdr3_nt: TGTGCCAGCAGTCGGACTAGCGGGACAGATACGCAGTATTTT
j_call: TRBJ1-2; clone_size: NA; v_call: TRBV5-1; d_call: TRBD1; cdr3_aa: CASSTWPVRQGVGYTF; cdr3_nt: TGCGCCAGCAGCACATGGCCGGTTAGACAGGGGGTTGGCTACACCTTC
j_call: TRBJ2-7; clone_size: NA; v_call: TRBV18; d_call: NA; cdr3_aa: CASSPIPGYEQYF; cdr3_nt: TGTGCCAGCTCACCAATTCCCGGCTACGAGCAGTACTTC
j_call: TRBJ2-1; clone_size: NA; v_call: TRBV7-9; d_call: NA; cdr3_aa: CASGLAGRYNEQFF; cdr3_nt: TGTGCCAGCGGCTTGGCGGGACGCTACAATGAGCAGTTCTTC
j_call: TRBJ1-4; clone_size: NA; v_call: TRBV12-3/TRBV12-4; d_call: NA; cdr3_aa: CASRQGTNEKLFF; cdr3_nt: TGTGCCAGCAGGCAGGGGACTAATGAAAAACTGTTTTTT
j_call: TRBJ2-7; clone_size: NA; v_call: TRBV24-1; d_call: NA; cdr3_aa: CATSESGSSYEQYF; cdr3_nt: TGTGCCACCAGTGAGTCCGGATCTTCCTACGAGCAGTACTTC
j_call: TRBJ1-2; clone_size: once; v_call: TRBV3-1/TRBV3-2; d_call: TRBD1; cdr3_aa: CASSQDERTGDFGGYTF; cdr3_nt: TGTGCCAGCAGCCAAGATGAGAGGACAGGGGATTTCGGTGGCTACACCTTC
j_call: TRBJ1-1; clone_size: NA; v_call: TRBV11-2; d_call: NA; cdr3_aa: CASESGLNTEAFF; cdr3_nt: TGTGCCAGCGAATCGGGTCTGAACACTGAAGCTTTCTTT
j_call: TRBJ1-4; clone_size: NA; v_call: TRBV30; d_call: TRBD1; cdr3_aa: CAWNSGTGTEKLFF; cdr3_nt: TGTGCCTGGAACTCGGGGACAGGGACTGAAAAACTGTTTTTT
j_call: TRBJ2-5; clone_size: NA; v_call: TRBV5-1; d_call: TRBD2; cdr3_aa: CASSLVLAGIQETQYF; cdr3_nt: TGCGCCAGCAGCTTGGTCCTAGCGGGTATACAAGAGACCCAGTACTTC
j_call: TRBJ2-5; clone_size: NA; v_call: TRBV14; d_call: TRBD2; cdr3_aa: CASSQVHRRTGGSETQYF; cdr3_nt: TGTGCCAGCAGCCAAGTCCACCGGAGGACGGGAGGGTCAGAGACCCAGTACTTC
j_call: TRBJ2-5; clone_size: NA; v_call: TRBV11-2; d_call: NA; cdr3_aa: CASSLGSGRETQYF; cdr3_nt: TGTGCCAGCAGCTTAGGTAGTGGGCGGGAGACCCAGTACTTC
j_call: TRBJ1-1; clone_size: NA; v_call: TRBV3-1/TRBV3-2; d_call: NA; cdr3_aa: CASSPKGGANTEAFF; cdr3_nt: TGTGCCAGCAGCCCTAAGGGGGGGGCGAACACTGAAGCTTTCTTT
j_call: TRBJ2-7; clone_size: NA; v_call: TRBV7-6; d_call: TRBD1; cdr3_aa: CASSLGDLYGQGNEQYF; cdr3_nt: TGTGCCAGCAGCTTAGGGGATCTGTATGGACAGGGAAACGAGCAGTACTTC
j_call: TRBJ1-5; clone_size: NA; v_call: TRBV6-2/TRBV6-3; d_call: NA; cdr3_aa: CASIPGGSNQPQHF; cdr3_nt: TGTGCCAGCATCCCGGGGGGTAGCAATCAGCCCCAGCATTTT
j_call: TRBJ2-1; clone_size: NA; v_call: TRBV11-1; d_call: NA; cdr3_aa: CASSLEFARLYEQFF; cdr3_nt: TGTGCCAGCAGCTTAGAGTTTGCGCGACTCTATGAGCAGTTCTTC
j_call: TRBJ1-5; clone_size: NA; v_call: TRBV2; d_call: TRBD1; cdr3_aa: CASSDSTGVTGNQPQHF; cdr3_nt: TGTGCCAGCAGTGATTCAACAGGGGTGACGGGCAATCAGCCCCAGCATTTT
j_call: TRBJ1-3; clone_size: few; v_call: TRBV11-3; d_call: NA; cdr3_aa: CASSHRRAGNTIYF; cdr3_nt: TGTGCCAGCAGCCACAGGAGAGCTGGAAACACCATATATTTT
j_call: TRBJ1-1; clone_size: NA; v_call: TRBV28; d_call: NA; cdr3_aa: CASGEGNTEAFF; cdr3_nt: TGTGCCAGCGGAGAAGGGAACACTGAAGCTTTCTTT
j_call: TRBJ2-7; clone_size: NA; v_call: TRBV11-3; d_call: NA; cdr3_aa: CASRSGTGSYEQYF; cdr3_nt: TGTGCCAGCAGAAGCGGGACAGGCTCCTACGAGCAGTACTTC
j_call: TRBJ2-5; clone_size: NA; v_call: TRBV5-1; d_call: TRBD2; cdr3_aa: CASTSSGGALETQYF; cdr3_nt: TGCGCCAGCACAAGTAGCGGGGGGGCGCTTGAGACCCAGTACTTC
j_call: TRBJ1-2; clone_size: NA; v_call: TRBV2; d_call: NA; cdr3_aa: CASSPGQVNYGYTF; cdr3_nt: TGTGCCAGCAGCCCGGGACAAGTTAACTATGGCTACACCTTC
j_call: TRBJ2-7; clone_size: NA; v_call: TRBV11-3; d_call: NA; cdr3_aa: CASSFVTAYEQYF; cdr3_nt: TGTGCCAGCAGCTTCGTTACGGCCTACGAGCAGTACTTC
j_call: TRBJ1-5; clone_size: NA; v_call: TRBV21-1; d_call: NA; cdr3_aa: CASSSLMVVGGYQPQHF; cdr3_nt: TGTGCCAGCAGCTCTCTCATGGTGGTCGGGGGTTATCAGCCCCAGCATTTT
j_call: TRBJ2-3; clone_size: many; v_call: TRBV6-4; d_call: NA; cdr3_aa: CASSEEGGTDTQYF; cdr3_nt: TGTGCCAGCAGTGAGGAAGGGGGCACAGATACGCAGTATTTT
j_call: TRBJ2-7; clone_size: few; v_call: TRBV6-2/TRBV6-3; d_call: NA; cdr3_aa: CASSYPGLNREQYF; cdr3_nt: TGTGCCAGCAGTTACCCAGGACTCAACAGGGAGCAGTACTTC
j_call: TRBJ2-5; clone_size: NA; v_call: TRBV11-3; d_call: TRBD1; cdr3_aa: CASGQGETQYF; cdr3_nt: TGTGCCAGCGGACAGGGAGAGACCCAGTACTTC
j_call: TRBJ1-5; clone_size: NA; v_call: TRBV19; d_call: NA; cdr3_aa: CASSIDGRGNQPQHF; cdr3_nt: TGTGCCAGTAGTATAGACGGCAGGGGCAATCAGCCCCAGCATTTT
j_call: TRBJ2-2; clone_size: NA; v_call: TRBV5-6; d_call: NA; cdr3_aa: CASSFMSIGSGELFF; cdr3_nt: TGTGCCAGCAGCTTTATGTCCATTGGTTCGGGGGAGCTGTTTTTT
j_call: TRBJ2-5; clone_size: NA; v_call: TRBV12-3/TRBV12-4; d_call: NA; cdr3_aa: CASSPTVQETQYF; cdr3_nt: TGTGCCAGCAGTCCGACGGTTCAAGAGACCCAGTACTTC
j_call: TRBJ1-5; clone_size: NA; v_call: TRBV6-1; d_call: NA; cdr3_aa: CASSEATAGDQPQHF; cdr3_nt: TGTGCCAGCAGTGAAGCGACAGCCGGAGATCAGCCCCAGCATTTT
j_call: TRBJ2-5; clone_size: NA; v_call: TRBV29-1; d_call: NA; cdr3_aa: CSVEWGETQYF; cdr3_nt: TGCAGCGTTGAATGGGGGGAGACCCAGTACTTC
j_call: TRBJ1-6; clone_size: NA; v_call: TRBV7-9; d_call: NA; cdr3_aa: CASSQNQNSPLHF; cdr3_nt: TGTGCCAGCAGCCAAAATCAGAATTCACCCCTCCACTTT
j_call: TRBJ1-5; clone_size: NA; v_call: TRBV19; d_call: NA; cdr3_aa: CASSGGAGVNQPQHF; cdr3_nt: TGTGCCAGTAGTGGGGGGGCGGGGGTCAATCAGCCCCAGCATTTT
j_call: TRBJ1-4; clone_size: NA; v_call: TRBV7-2; d_call: NA; cdr3_aa: CASSYVEGVLREKLFF; cdr3_nt: TGTGCCAGCAGCTATGTAGAGGGGGTTTTGAGGGAAAAACTGTTTTTT
j_call: TRBJ2-5; clone_size: NA; v_call: TRBV29-1; d_call: TRBD1; cdr3_aa: CSVEGVVELGGTKETQYF; cdr3_nt: TGCAGCGTTGAAGGGGTAGTGGAGCTAGGGGGCACCAAAGAGACCCAGTACTTC
j_call: TRBJ1-1; clone_size: NA; v_call: TRBV7-8; d_call: TRBD1; cdr3_aa: CASSSSGGSTEAFF; cdr3_nt: TGTGCCAGCAGTTCTTCAGGGGGTAGTACTGAAGCTTTCTTT
j_call: TRBJ2-1; clone_size: NA; v_call: TRBV4-1; d_call: NA; cdr3_aa: CASSPPWDPRGYNEQFF; cdr3_nt: TGCGCCAGCAGCCCCCCCTGGGACCCCCGGGGTTACAATGAGCAGTTCTTC
j_call: TRBJ1-4; clone_size: NA; v_call: TRBV19; d_call: TRBD1; cdr3_aa: CASRLPGQGDEKLFF; cdr3_nt: TGTGCCAGTAGACTGCCGGGACAGGGGGATGAAAAACTGTTTTTT
j_call: TRBJ2-1; clone_size: NA; v_call: TRBV4-2; d_call: NA; cdr3_aa: CASSQVDGEQFF; cdr3_nt: TGTGCCAGCAGCCAAGTCGACGGTGAGCAGTTCTTC
j_call: TRBJ1-2; clone_size: once; v_call: TRBV19; d_call: NA; cdr3_aa: CASSIGRQPLNTYGYTF; cdr3_nt: TGTGCCAGTAGTATCGGTAGACAGCCCCTTAATACATATGGCTACACCTTC
j_call: TRBJ2-7; clone_size: NA; v_call: TRBV7-3; d_call: NA; cdr3_aa: CACSLGNHYEQYF; cdr3_nt: TGTGCCTGTTCCCTCGGGAATCACTACGAGCAGTACTTC
j_call: TRBJ2-5; clone_size: once; v_call: TRBV6-5; d_call: TRBD2; cdr3_aa: CASSSQGASGETQYF; cdr3_nt: TGTGCCAGCAGCTCTCAAGGGGCTAGCGGGGAGACCCAGTACTTC
j_call: TRBJ2-1; clone_size: NA; v_call: TRBV7-9; d_call: TRBD2; cdr3_aa: CASSSNTWVGLQNEQFF; cdr3_nt: TGTGCCAGCAGCTCCAATACTTGGGTGGGACTACAGAATGAGCAGTTCTTC